The sample holds a few counts of the clone carrying this TCR beta chain. Antigen specificity is unknown. The sample is drawn from a study of OX40 agonist ivuxolimab in advanced cancers. The wider study: Dose-escalation subjects each had hepatocellular carcinoma, melanoma, renal cell or head and neck cancer. Two cutaneous melanoma patients and one hepatocellular carcinoma patient, three in all, had partial responses. Study findings and constraints: Some nonresponders additionally presented with little normalized T-cell clonal expansion.

CDR1 and CDR2 from the germline V gene are SNHLY and FYNNEI. The CDR3 totals 14 residues. V was pared by 7 bases and J by 2 bases, with 6 bases of the junction left unmatched. The assay was immunoSEQ multiplex PCR, and TCRdb's table has in-frame clones only and misses some. Altogether tens of thousands of clones are present, around 90% being singletons, with the ten largest covering around 2.7%. The V call is TRBV2, the J call TRBJ1-1; TRBD1 matches at 8 bases. The receptor was derived from an adult with an advanced solid tumor such as melanoma, head and neck, liver or kidney cancer. The sequences come from CD4+ or CD8+ T cells sorted from blood, collected in a trial of the OX40 agonist ivuxolimab. For the CDR3, the DNA is TGTGCCAGCAATCCAGGGGGCCTCAACACTGAAGCTTTCTTT. Its translation is CASNPGGLNTEAFF. Variable domain in full (rest from reference TRBV2 and TRBJ1-1): EPEVTQTPSHQVTQMGQEVILRCVPISNHLYFYWYRQILGQKVEFLVSFYNNEISEKSEIFDDQFSVERPDGSNFTLKIRSTKLEDSAMYFCASNPGGLNTEAFFGQGTRLTVV.